This T cell receptor (beta chain) was captured in a study of T cells in localized non-small cell lung cancer. Whole-study findings and limits: Uninvolved adjacent lung showed peak T cell clonality, exceeding tumor. In adjacent lung, a median about 52 of the top 100 tumor clones were found. A denser population of T cells in blood accompanied longer overall survival. Sequencing covered just one tumor region, so heterogeneity cannot be ruled out.

The data were produced by immunoSEQ multiplex PCR, yet TCRdb's version contains in-frame clones alone and is incomplete. The profile shows around 140,000 clones, around 90% of them singletons. Note on this clone: Antigen unknown.

Germline values: CDR1 MNHNS, CDR2 SASEGT. There are 14 residues in the CDR3. V shed 0 bases and J shed 7 bases, with 12 bases lying between them. This chain connects TRBV6-1 to TRBJ2-5, with a tentative D call TRBD2 (5 bases). Sequenced material: peripheral blood, taken before any cancer treatment. This receptor was identified in a female donor aged 60 or older with stage I lung adenocarcinoma. CDR3 in amino acids: CASSEARTLGTQYF. DNA of the CDR3: TGTGCCAGCAGTGAAGCTCGTACACTAGGGACCCAGTACTTC.